One and the same sample provided the 16 T cell receptor beta chains below, sequenced in a study of CD8 T cells in Susac syndrome. Roughly 0.45 to 1 ug RNA was reverse transcribed with random hexamers. TCRdb redid the calling of the immunoSEQ multiplex PCR reads with MiXCR, one entry per CDR3 protein. The data show 55,000 to 70,000 distinct CDR3 sequences, with more than 85% seen just once and roughly 0.22% held by the top ten. Sequencing input: CD8+ T cells from PBMCs. Receptors originate from a human donor in good health.

This chain's CDR3 is CAWSSGGAGEQFF. The CDR3 nucleotides read TGTGCCTGGAGTAGCGGGGGGGCGGGAGAGCAGTTCTTC. This chain uses TRBV30 with TRBJ2-1; TRBD2 matches at 10 bases. Unmatched junction bases numbered 5, after V lost 2 bases and J lost 10 bases. Germline V CDR1 and CDR2: GTSNPN, SVGIG (reference sequence). This CDR3 spans 13 amino acids.

The chain couples TRBV28 to TRBJ1-1; D unresolved. Germline loops: CDR1 MDHEN, CDR2 SYDVKM. This CDR3 is built from 14 residues. The germline V and J ends were trimmed by 7 bases and 1 base, with 13 bases remaining between them. The DNA for the CDR3 is TGTGCCAGCACCCTTATTGGGGAGAACACTGAAGCTTTCTTT. This codes for CASTLIGENTEAFF.

The chain links TRBV7-9 to TRBJ1-6; no firm D call. The CDR3 consists of 15 residues. CDR1 is SEHNR and CDR2 is FQNEAQ in the germline V gene (reference sequence). Trimming took off 5 bases at V and 8 bases at J, with 16 bases between the two ends. This CDR3 is CASSRGLKAHSPLHF. The DNA for the CDR3 is TGTGCCAGCAGCAGAGGACTGAAGGCCCATTCACCCCTCCACTTT.

The rearrangement uses TRBV27 and TRBJ2-4, with D hard to call. Germline loops: CDR1 MNHEY, CDR2 SMNVEV (reference sequence). The CDR3 is made up of 11 amino acids. Trimming left V 5 bases short and J 13 bases short, with 12 bases between. This chain's CDR3 is CASSMGNKQYF. Here the CDR3 DNA reads TGTGCCAGCAGTATGGGGAACAAACAGTACTTC.

The V call is TRBV7-2, the J call TRBJ2-5, with D uncertain. CDR3 length: 14 residues. V lost 3 bases and J 4 bases, leaving 12 bases between the germline ends. Germline loops: CDR1 SGHTA, CDR2 FQGNSA. The CDR3 DNA reads as TGTGCCAGCAGCTTTATACTTCCGAGAGAGACCCAGTACTTC. Its protein is CASSFILPRETQYF.

J is TRBJ1-5 and V is TRBV28; D unresolved. Germline V CDR1 and CDR2: MDHEN, SYDVKM. The CDR3 consists of 13 residues. V dropped 2 bases and J dropped 8 bases, with 10 bases sitting between them. The CDR3 is CASSLIRWEPQHF. DNA of the CDR3: TGTGCCAGCAGTTTAATCCGGTGGGAGCCCCAGCATTTT.

The genes are TRBV4-2 and TRBJ1-5, with no clear D. V dropped 6 bases and J dropped 2 bases, with 17 bases sitting between them. There are 16 residues in the CDR3. Germline V gene lookup returns CDR1 LGHNA and CDR2 YNFKEQ. DNA for the CDR3: TGTGCCAGCAGATCCACAGATAACAGTGGCAATCAGCCCCAGCATTTT. Protein sequence: CASRSTDNSGNQPQHF.

The chain employs TRBV13 and TRBJ1-3; 8 bases line up with TRBD1. The germline V gene encodes CDR1 PRHDT and CDR2 FYEKMQ (reference sequence). The V gene end was trimmed by 5 bases and the J gene end by 0 bases; junction bases not matched to a gene: 6. CDR3 length equals 16 residues. This CDR3 reads CASSIGQGYSGNTIYF. In DNA, the CDR3 is TGTGCCAGCAGCATCGGACAGGGTTACTCTGGAAACACCATATATTTT. Full variable domain (rest looked up from reference TRBV13 and TRBJ1-3): AAGVIQSPRHLIKEKRETATLKCYPIPRHDTVYWYQQGPGQDPQFLISFYEKMQSDKGSIPDRFSAQQFSDYHSELNMSSLELGDSALYFCASSIGQGYSGNTIYFGEGSWLTVV.

This chain links TRBV27 with TRBJ2-5, with a tentative D call TRBD1 (6 bases). The CDR3 loop spans 14 amino acids. V lost 10 bases, J lost 5 bases, and 20 bases lay in between. CDR1 is MNHEY and CDR2 is SMNVEV in the germline V gene (reference sequence). The CDR3 protein is CATGPGRGAETQYF. The CDR3 DNA reads as TGTGCCACCGGACCAGGCAGGGGAGCGGAGACCCAGTACTTC.

This chain joins TRBV9 and TRBJ1-1; perhaps TRBD1 as D (6 bases). The CDR3 contains 14 residues. The germline CDR1 and CDR2 sequences are SGDLS and YYNGEE. Trimming removed 6 bases from V and 0 bases from J, with 12 bases in between. Here the CDR3 reads CASTKGGMNTEAFF. DNA of the CDR3: TGTGCCAGCACCAAAGGGGGGATGAACACTGAAGCTTTCTTT. Drawing the rest from reference TRBV9 and TRBJ1-1, the complete variable domain is DSGVTQTPKHLITATGQRVTLRCSPRSGDLSVYWYQQSLDQGLQFLIQYYNGEERAKGNILERFSAQQFPDLHSELNLSSLELGDSALYFCASTKGGMNTEAFFGQGTRLTVV.

The V call is TRBV4-1, the J call TRBJ2-5; D may be TRBD2 (7 bases). This CDR3 spans 14 amino acids. Germline V lookup: CDR1 MGHRA, CDR2 YSYEKL. Trimming took off 7 bases at V and 4 bases at J, with 16 bases between the two ends. Here the CDR3 reads CASNREGGGETQYF. The CDR3 DNA is TGCGCCAGCAACAGGGAGGGTGGAGGAGAGACCCAGTACTTC.

The chain joins TRBV5-1 to TRBJ2-7, with TRBD1 identical over 7 bases. The CDR3 contains 14 residues. V lost 3 bases and J lost 2; bases outside the gene matches: 5. Germline V gene sequence: CDR1 SGHRS, CDR2 YFSETQ. CDR3 sequence reads: CASSSSTGTYEQYV. CDR3 nucleotides: TGCGCCAGCAGCTCCTCGACAGGGACCTACGAGCAGTACGTC.

The rearrangement links TRBV3-1 to TRBJ1-1; D remains ambiguous. CDR1 is LGHDT and CDR2 is YNNKEL in the germline V gene (reference sequence). The CDR3 extends over 16 amino acids. The V end was cut by 4 bases, the J end by 2 bases, with 17 bases between. The CDR3 here is CASSPVGRPYNTEAFF. In DNA form, the CDR3 reads TGTGCCAGCAGCCCCGTTGGGCGGCCCTACAACACTGAAGCTTTCTTT.

The genes are TRBV27 and TRBJ2-7, with TRBD1 matching over 8 bases. Germline V gives CDR1 MNHEY, CDR2 SMNVEV (reference sequence). Trimming removed 2 bases from V and 4 bases from J; junction bases left unmatched: 1. CDR3 length: 13 amino acids. This chain's CDR3 is CASSLTGGYEQYF. Written as DNA, the CDR3 is TGTGCCAGCAGTTTAACAGGGGGGTACGAGCAGTACTTC.

The rearrangement joins TRBV4-2 to TRBJ2-3; D possibly uses TRBD1 or TRBD2 (5 bases each). CDR3 size: 16 residues. The V end lost 4 bases, the J end lost 2 bases, and 16 bases lay between the germline ends. Per germline, CDR1 LGHNA and CDR2 YNFKEQ. CDR3 protein: CASSPYELGDTDTQYF. Written as DNA, the CDR3 is TGTGCCAGCAGCCCTTACGAGCTGGGGGACACAGATACGCAGTATTTT.

V gene TRBV5-6 combines with J gene TRBJ2-7; unclear D gene. The CDR3 is made up of 12 amino acids. Between the trimmed V and J ends, which lost 0 bases and 3 bases, there was a span of 4 bases. From germline, CDR1 is SGHDT and CDR2 YYEEEE. CDR3: CASSLGVYEQYF. The CDR3 nucleotides read TGTGCCAGCAGCTTGGGCGTCTACGAGCAGTACTTC.